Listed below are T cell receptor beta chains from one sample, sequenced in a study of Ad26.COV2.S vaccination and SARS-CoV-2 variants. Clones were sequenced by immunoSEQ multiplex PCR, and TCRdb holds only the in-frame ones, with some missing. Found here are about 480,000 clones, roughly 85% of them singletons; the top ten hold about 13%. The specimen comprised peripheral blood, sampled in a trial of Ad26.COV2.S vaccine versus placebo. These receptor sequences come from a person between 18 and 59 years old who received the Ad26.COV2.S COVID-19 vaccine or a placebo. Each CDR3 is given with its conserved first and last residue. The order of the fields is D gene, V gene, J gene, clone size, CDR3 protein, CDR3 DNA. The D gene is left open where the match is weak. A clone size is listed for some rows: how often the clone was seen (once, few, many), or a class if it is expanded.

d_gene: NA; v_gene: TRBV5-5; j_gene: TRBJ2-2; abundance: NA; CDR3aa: CASSLERNTGELFF; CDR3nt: TGTGCCAGCAGCTTGGAGCGGAACACCGGGGAGCTGTTTTTT
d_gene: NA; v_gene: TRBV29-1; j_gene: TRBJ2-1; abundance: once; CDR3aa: CSVVPVGWNEQFF; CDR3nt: TGCAGCGTCGTCCCGGTTGGGTGGAATGAGCAGTTCTTC
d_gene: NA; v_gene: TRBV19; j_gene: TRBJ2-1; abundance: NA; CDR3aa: CASSIMGGYNEQFF; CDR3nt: TGTGCCAGTAGTATAATGGGCGGGTACAATGAGCAGTTCTTC
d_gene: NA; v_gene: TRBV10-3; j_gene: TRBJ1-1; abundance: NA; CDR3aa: CAKRDTPGTEAFF; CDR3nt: TGTGCCAAGAGGGACACTCCGGGAACTGAAGCTTTCTTT
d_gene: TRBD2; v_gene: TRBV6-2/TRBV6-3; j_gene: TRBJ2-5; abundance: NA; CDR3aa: CASSFNLAGQETQYF; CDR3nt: TGTGCCAGCAGCTTCAACCTAGCGGGTCAAGAGACCCAGTACTTC
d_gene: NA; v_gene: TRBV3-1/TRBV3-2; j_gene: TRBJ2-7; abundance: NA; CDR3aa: CASSPGISYEQYF; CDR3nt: TGTGCCAGCAGCCCCGGGATTTCCTACGAGCAGTACTTC
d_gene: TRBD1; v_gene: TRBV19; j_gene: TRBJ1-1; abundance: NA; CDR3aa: CARISYYGTGGFRGTEAFF; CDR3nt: TGTGCCAGAATATCATACTACGGGACAGGGGGTTTTAGAGGGACTGAAGCTTTCTTT
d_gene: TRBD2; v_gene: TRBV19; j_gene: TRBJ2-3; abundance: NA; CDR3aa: CASSGLEDTDTQYF; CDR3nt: TGTGCCAGTTCTGGACTAGAAGACACAGATACGCAGTATTTT
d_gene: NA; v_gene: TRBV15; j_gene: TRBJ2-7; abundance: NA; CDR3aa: CATSRDEGDEQYF; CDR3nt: TGTGCCACCAGCAGAGATGAAGGGGACGAGCAGTACTTC
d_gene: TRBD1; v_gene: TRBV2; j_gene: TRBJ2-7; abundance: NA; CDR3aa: CASSAYRGLDEQYF; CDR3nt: TGTGCCAGCAGCGCTTACAGGGGGCTCGACGAGCAGTACTTC
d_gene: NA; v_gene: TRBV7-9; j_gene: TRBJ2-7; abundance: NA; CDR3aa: CASSFWRGGNEQYF; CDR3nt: TGTGCCAGCAGCTTTTGGAGGGGCGGGAACGAGCAGTACTTC
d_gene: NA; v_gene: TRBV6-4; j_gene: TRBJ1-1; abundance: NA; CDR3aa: CASSDRQVWNTEAFF; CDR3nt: TGTGCCAGCAGTGACCGACAGGTCTGGAACACTGAAGCTTTCTTT
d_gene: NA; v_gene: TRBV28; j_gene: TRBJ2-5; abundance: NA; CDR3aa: CASSSQPTRPGETQYF; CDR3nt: TGTGCCAGCAGTTCCCAACCGACTAGGCCAGGCGAGACCCAGTACTTC
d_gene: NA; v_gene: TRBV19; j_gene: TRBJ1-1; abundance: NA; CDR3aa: CASQLGSTEAFF; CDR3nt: TGTGCCAGTCAACTGGGGAGCACTGAAGCTTTCTTT
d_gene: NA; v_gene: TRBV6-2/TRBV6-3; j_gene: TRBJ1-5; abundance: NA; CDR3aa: CASSTGQFNQPQHF; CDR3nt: TGTGCCAGCAGTACAGGACAGTTCAATCAGCCCCAGCATTTT
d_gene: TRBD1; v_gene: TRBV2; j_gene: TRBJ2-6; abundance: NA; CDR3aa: CASSETSTGAGANVLTF; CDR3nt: TGTGCCAGCAGTGAAACATCTACAGGGGCTGGGGCCAACGTCCTGACTTTC
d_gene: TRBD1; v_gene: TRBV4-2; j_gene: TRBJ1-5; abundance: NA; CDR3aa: CASSLLHGQGDQPQHF; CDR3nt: TGTGCCAGCAGCCTCTTACATGGACAGGGCGATCAGCCCCAGCATTTT
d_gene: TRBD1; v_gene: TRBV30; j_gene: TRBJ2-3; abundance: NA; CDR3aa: CAWGTGAVTDTQYF; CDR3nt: TGTGCCTGGGGGACAGGGGCCGTCACAGATACGCAGTATTTT
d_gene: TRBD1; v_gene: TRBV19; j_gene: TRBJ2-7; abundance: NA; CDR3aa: CASRPGTGYEQYF; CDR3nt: TGTGCCAGTAGACCCGGGACAGGCTACGAGCAGTACTTC
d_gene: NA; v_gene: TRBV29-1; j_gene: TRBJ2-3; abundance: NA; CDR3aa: CSVEFSSTDTQYF; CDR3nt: TGCAGCGTTGAGTTCAGTAGCACAGATACGCAGTATTTT
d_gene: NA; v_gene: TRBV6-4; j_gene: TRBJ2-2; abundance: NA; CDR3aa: CASSRFSSGANTGELFF; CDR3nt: TGTGCCAGCAGCCGTTTTAGTAGCGGCGCGAACACCGGGGAGCTGTTTTTT
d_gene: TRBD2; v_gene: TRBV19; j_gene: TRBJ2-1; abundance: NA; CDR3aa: CASSLGRASGSGRDGRNEQFF; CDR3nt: TGTGCCAGTAGTTTGGGGAGGGCTAGCGGGAGCGGAAGGGATGGTCGCAATGAGCAGTTCTTC
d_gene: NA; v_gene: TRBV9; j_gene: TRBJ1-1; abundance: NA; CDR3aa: CASSVGNWGVTEAFF; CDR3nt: TGTGCCAGCAGCGTAGGGAATTGGGGGGTCACTGAAGCTTTCTTT
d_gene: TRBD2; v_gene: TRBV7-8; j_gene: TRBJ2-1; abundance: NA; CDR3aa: CASKAGVGNEQFF; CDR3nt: TGTGCCAGCAAAGCGGGAGTGGGTAATGAGCAGTTCTTC
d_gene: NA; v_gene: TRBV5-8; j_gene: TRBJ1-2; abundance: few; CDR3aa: CASSPRGSYGYTF; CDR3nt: TGTGCCAGCAGCCCGAGAGGTAGCTATGGCTACACCTTC
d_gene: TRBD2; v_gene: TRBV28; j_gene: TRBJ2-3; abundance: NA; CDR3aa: CASTITSGLAGRGDTQYF; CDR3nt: TGTGCCAGCACCATAACCTCGGGACTAGCGGGGCGAGGGGATACGCAGTATTTT
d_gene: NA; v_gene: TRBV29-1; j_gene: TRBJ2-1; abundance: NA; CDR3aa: CSVGLYNEQFF; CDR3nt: TGCAGCGTAGGACTCTACAATGAGCAGTTCTTC
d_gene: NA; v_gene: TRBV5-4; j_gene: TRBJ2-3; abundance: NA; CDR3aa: CASSLGGAGPDTQYF; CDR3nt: TGTGCCAGCAGCTTAGGAGGGGCGGGCCCAGATACGCAGTATTTT
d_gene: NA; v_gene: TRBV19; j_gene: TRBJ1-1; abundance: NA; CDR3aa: CASSASRNTEAFF; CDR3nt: TGTGCCAGTAGTGCCTCGAGGAACACTGAAGCTTTCTTT
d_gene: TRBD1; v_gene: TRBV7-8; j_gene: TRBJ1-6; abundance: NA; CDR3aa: CASSLALQGVSPLHF; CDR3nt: TGTGCCAGCAGCTTAGCGTTACAGGGGGTCTCACCCCTCCACTTT
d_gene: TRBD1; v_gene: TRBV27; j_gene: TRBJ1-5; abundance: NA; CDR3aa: CASSFTGGASNQPQHF; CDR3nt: TGTGCCAGCAGTTTTACAGGGGGCGCTAGCAATCAGCCCCAGCATTTT
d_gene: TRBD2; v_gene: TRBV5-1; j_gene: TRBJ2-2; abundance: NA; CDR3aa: CASTLVGLAGGRNTGELFF; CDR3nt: TGCGCCAGCACTCTTGTAGGACTAGCGGGAGGGAGAAACACCGGGGAGCTGTTTTTT
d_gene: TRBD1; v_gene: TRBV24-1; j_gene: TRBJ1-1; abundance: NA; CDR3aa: CATSDSGGLTEAFF; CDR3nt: TGTGCCACCAGTGATTCAGGGGGCCTCACTGAAGCTTTCTTT
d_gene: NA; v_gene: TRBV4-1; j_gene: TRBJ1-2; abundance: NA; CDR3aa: CASSQVGVSLNGYTF; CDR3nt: TGCGCCAGCAGCCAAGTGGGGGTTTCGCTAAATGGCTACACCTTC
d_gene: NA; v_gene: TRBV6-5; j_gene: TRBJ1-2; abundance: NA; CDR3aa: CASCRYVGRVGYTF; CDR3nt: TGTGCCAGCTGCCGGTATGTCGGGCGCGTCGGCTACACCTTC
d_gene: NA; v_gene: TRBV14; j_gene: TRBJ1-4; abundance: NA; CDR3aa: CASSQEPRGATNEKLFF; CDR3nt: TGTGCCAGCAGCCAGGAACCTAGGGGAGCAACTAATGAAAAACTGTTTTTT
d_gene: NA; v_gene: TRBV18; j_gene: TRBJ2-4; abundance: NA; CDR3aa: CASSPGLAKNIQYF; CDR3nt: TGTGCCAGCTCACCCGGGTTAGCCAAAAACATTCAGTACTTC
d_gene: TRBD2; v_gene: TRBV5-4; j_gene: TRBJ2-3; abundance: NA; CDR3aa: CASSLGGAGRADSQYF; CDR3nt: TGTGCCAGCAGCTTGGGGGGAGCCGGGAGGGCCGACTCGCAGTATTTT
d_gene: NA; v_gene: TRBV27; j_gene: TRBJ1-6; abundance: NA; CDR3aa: CASSQTPNSPLHF; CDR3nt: TGTGCCAGCAGTCAAACCCCGAATTCACCCCTCCACTTT
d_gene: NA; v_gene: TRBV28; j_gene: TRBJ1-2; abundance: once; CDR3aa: CASSLPTGSNYGYTF; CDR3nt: TGTGCCAGCAGTCTCCCCACCGGGAGTAACTATGGCTACACCTTC
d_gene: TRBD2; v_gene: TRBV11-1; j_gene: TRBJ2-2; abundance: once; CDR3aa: CASSILLAGGAGELFF; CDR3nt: TGTGCCAGCAGCATTCTACTAGCGGGAGGCGCCGGGGAGCTGTTTTTT
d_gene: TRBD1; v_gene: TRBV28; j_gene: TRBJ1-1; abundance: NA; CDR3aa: CASSPYGQGLMNTEAFF; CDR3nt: TGTGCCAGCAGTCCCTACGGACAGGGGTTAATGAACACTGAAGCTTTCTTT
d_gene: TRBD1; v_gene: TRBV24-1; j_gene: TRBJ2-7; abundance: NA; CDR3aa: CATSAGQGLSDEQYF; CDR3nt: TGTGCCACCAGTGCTGGACAGGGGCTCAGTGACGAGCAGTACTTC
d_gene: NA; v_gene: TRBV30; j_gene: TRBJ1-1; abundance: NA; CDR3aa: CAWSRKYTEAFF; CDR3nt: TGTGCCTGGAGCCGGAAGTACACTGAAGCTTTCTTT
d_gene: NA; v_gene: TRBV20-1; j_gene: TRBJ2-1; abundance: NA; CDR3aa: CSASPYNEQFF; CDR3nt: TGCAGTGCTAGCCCCTACAATGAGCAGTTCTTC
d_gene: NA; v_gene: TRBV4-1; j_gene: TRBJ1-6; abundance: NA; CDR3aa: CASSQDRARANSPLHF; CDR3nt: TGCGCCAGCAGCCAAGATCGGGCCCGAGCAAATTCACCCCTCCACTTT
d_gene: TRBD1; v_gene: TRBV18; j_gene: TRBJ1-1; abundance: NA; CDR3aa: CASSLGTGGPMNTEAFF; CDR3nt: TGTGCCAGCTCACTGGGGACAGGGGGCCCAATGAACACTGAAGCTTTCTTT